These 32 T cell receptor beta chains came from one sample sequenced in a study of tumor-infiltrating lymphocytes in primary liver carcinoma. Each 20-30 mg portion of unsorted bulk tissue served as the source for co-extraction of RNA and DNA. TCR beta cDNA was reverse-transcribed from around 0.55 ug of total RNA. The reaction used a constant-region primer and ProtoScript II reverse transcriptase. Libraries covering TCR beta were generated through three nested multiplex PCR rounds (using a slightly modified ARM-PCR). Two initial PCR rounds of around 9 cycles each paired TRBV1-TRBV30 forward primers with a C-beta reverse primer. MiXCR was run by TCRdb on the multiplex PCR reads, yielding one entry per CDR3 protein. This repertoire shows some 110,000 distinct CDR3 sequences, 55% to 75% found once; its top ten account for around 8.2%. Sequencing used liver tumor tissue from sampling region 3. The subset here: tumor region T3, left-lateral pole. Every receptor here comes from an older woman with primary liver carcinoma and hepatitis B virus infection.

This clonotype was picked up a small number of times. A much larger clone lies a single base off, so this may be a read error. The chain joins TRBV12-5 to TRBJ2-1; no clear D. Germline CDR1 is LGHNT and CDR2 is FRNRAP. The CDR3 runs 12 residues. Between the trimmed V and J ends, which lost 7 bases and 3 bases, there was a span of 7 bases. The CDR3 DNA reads TGTGCTAGTGAGGATTTCTACAATGAGCAGTTCTTC. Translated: CASEDFYNEQFF.

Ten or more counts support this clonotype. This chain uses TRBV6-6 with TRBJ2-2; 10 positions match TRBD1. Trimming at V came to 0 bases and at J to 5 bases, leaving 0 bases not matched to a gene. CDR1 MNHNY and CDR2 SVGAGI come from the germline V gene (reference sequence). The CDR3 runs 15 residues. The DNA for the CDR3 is TGTGCCAGCAGTTACTCGGGACAGGGGACCGGGGAGCTGTTTTTT. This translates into CASSYSGQGTGELFF.

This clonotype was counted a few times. CDR3 residues: CASSPTGGDTEAFF. CDR3 nucleotide sequence: TGTGCCAGCTCACCAACTGGGGGAGACACTGAAGCTTTCTTT. The chain has TRBV18 and TRBJ1-1; D is perhaps TRBD1 (5 bases). The germline V gene has CDR1 KGHSH and CDR2 LQKENI. This CDR3 has 14 residues. V lost 2 bases, J lost 3 bases, and 10 bases lay in between.

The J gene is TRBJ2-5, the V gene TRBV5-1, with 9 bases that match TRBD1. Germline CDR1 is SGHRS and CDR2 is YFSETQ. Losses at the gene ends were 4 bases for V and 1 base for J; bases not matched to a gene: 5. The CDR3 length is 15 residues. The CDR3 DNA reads TGCGCCAGCAGCGATGACAGGGGGGCCCAAGAGACCCAGTACTTC. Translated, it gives CASSDDRGAQETQYF.

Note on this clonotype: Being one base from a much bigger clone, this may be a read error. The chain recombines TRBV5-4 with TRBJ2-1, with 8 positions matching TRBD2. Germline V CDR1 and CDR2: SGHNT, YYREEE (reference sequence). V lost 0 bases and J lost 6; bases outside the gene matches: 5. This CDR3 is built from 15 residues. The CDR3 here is CASSLGGTRGNEQFF. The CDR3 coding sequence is TGTGCCAGCAGCTTGGGCGGGACTAGAGGCAATGAGCAGTTCTTC.

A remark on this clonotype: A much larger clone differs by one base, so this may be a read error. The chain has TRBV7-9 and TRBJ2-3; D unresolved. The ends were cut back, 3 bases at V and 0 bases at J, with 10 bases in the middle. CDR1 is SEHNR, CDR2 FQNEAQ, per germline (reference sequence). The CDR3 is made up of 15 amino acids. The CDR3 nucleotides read TGTGCCAGCAGCTTGGATGGGCCAAGCACAGATACGCAGTATTTT. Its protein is CASSLDGPSTDTQYF. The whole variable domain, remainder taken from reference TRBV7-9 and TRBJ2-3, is DTGVSQNPRHKITKRGQNVTFRCDPISEHNRLYWYRQTLGQGPEFLTYFQNEAQLEKSRLLSDRFSAERPKGSFSTLEIQRTEQGDSAMYLCASSLDGPSTDTQYFGPGTRLTVL.

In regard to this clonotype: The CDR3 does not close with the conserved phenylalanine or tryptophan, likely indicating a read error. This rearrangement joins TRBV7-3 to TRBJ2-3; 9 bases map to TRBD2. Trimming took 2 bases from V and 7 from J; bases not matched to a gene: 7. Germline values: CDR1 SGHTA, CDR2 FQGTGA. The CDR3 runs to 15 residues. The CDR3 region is CASSLGGRAMNTQYL. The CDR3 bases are TGTGCCAGCAGCTTAGGCGGGAGGGCCATGAATACGCAGTATTTG.

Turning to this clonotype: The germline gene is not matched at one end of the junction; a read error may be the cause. CDR3 protein: CAISFVGGPHNEQFF. DNA for the CDR3: TGTGCCATCAGCTTTGTGGGAGGGCCCCACAATGAGCAGTTCTTC. This chain joins TRBV11-3 and TRBJ2-1; 7 bases are shared with TRBD2. The CDR3 is made up of 15 amino acids. Germline CDR1 and CDR2: SGHNT and YENEEA.

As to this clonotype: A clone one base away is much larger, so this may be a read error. CDR3: CASGSAGVSYDEQFF. The CDR3, as DNA: TGTGCCAGCGGGTCGGCGGGAGTTTCCTACGATGAGCAGTTCTTC. The rearrangement links TRBV6-2 or TRBV6-3 to TRBJ2-1; 7 bases line up with TRBD2. The CDR3 is 15 amino acids. The germline V gene has CDR1 MNHEY and CDR2 SVGEGT.

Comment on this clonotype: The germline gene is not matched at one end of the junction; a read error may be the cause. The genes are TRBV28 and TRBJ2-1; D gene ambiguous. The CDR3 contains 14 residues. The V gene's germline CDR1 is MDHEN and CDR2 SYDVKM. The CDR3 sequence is CTSSLMAPMNEQFF. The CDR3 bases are TGTACCAGCAGTTTAATGGCCCCCATGAATGAGCAGTTCTTC.

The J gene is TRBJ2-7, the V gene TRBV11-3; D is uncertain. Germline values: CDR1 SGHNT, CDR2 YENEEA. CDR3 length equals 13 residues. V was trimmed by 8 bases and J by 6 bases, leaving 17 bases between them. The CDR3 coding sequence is TGTGCCAGCCGCATGTCCGGTGTTGGCGAGCAGTACTTC. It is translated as CASRMSGVGEQYF.

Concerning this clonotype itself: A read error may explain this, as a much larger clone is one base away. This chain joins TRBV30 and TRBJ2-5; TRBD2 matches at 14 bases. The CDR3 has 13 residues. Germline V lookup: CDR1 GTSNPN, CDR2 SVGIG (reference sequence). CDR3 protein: CAWSPGLAGVANF. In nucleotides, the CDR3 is TGTGCCTGGAGTCCGGGACTAGCGGGAGTCGCCAACTTC.

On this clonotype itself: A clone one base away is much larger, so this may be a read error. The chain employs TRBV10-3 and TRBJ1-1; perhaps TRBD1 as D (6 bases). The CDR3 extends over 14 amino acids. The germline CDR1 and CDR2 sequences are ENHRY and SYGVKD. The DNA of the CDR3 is TGTGCCATCAGTGACCCAGGGGAGAGCACTGAAACTTTCTTT. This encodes CAISDPGESTETFF.

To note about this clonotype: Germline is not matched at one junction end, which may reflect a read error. The CDR3 spells CASSPRTGADTQYF. The CDR3 bases are TGTGCTAGCAGCCCCCGGACAGGGGCAGATACGCAGTATTTT. The chain has TRBV13 and TRBJ2-3, with 9 positions matching TRBD1. Germline V gene lookup returns CDR1 PRHDT and CDR2 FYEKMQ (reference sequence). The CDR3 sequence is 14 residues long.

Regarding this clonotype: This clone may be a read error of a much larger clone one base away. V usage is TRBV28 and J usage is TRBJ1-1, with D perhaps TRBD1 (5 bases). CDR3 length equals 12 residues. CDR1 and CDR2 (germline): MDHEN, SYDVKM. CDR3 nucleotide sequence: TGTGCCAGCGGTTTGTGGGGGACTAAAGCTTTCTTT. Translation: CASGLWGTKAFF. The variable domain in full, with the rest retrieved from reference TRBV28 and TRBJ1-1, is DVKVTQSSRYLVKRTGEKVFLECVQDMDHENMFWYRQDPGLGLRLIYFSYDVKMKEKGDIPEGYSVSREKKERFSLILESASTNQTSMYLCASGLWGTKAFFGQGTRLTVV.

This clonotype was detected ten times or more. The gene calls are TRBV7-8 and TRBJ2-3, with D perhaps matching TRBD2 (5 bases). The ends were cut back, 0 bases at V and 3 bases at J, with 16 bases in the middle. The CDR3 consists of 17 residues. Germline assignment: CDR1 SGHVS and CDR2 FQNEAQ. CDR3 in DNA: TGTGCCAGCAGCTTAGCGCTGGCTAGCAGTGGGACAGATACGCAGTATTTT. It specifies CASSLALASSGTDTQYF. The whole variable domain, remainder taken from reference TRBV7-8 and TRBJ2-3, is GAGVSQSPRYKVAKRGQDVALRCDPISGHVSLFWYQQALGQGPEFLTYFQNEAQLDKSGLPSDRFFAERPEGSVSTLKIQRTQQEDSAVYLCASSLALASSGTDTQYFGPGTRLTVL.

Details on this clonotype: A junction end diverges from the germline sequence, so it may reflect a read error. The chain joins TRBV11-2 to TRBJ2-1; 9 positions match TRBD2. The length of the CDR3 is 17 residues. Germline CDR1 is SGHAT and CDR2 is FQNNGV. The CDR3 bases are TGTGACAGCAACTTGCCACGTCGACTAGCGGAGTACAATGAGCAGTTCTTC. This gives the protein CDSNLPRRLAEYNEQFF.

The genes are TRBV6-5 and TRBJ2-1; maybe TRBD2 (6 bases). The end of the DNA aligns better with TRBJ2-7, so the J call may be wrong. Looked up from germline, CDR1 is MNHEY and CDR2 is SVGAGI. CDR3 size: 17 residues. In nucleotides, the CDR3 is TGTGCCAGCGGGCCCCGGGTTCGAGCGGGTCGCGACAATGAGCAGTACTTC. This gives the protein CASGPRVRAGRDNEQYF.

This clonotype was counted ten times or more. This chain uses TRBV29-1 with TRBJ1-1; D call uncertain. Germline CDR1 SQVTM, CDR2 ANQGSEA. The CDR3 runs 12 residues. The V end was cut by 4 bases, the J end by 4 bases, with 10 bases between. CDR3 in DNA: TGCAGCGTTGGTGGGAAGGGCACTGAAGCTTTCTTT. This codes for CSVGGKGTEAFF. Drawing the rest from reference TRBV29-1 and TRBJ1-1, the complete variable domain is SAVISQKPSRDICQRGTSLTIQCQVDSQVTMMFWYRQQPGQSLTLIATANQGSEATYESGFVIDKFPISRPNLTFSTLTVSNMSPEDSSIYLCSVGGKGTEAFFGQGTRLTVV.

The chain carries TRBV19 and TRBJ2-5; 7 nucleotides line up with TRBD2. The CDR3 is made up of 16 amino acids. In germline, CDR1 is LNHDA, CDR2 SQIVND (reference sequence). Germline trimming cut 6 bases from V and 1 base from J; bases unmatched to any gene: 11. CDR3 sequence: CASSHNGLVPQETQYF. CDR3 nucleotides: TGTGCCAGTAGCCATAATGGACTAGTTCCCCAAGAGACCCAGTACTTC.

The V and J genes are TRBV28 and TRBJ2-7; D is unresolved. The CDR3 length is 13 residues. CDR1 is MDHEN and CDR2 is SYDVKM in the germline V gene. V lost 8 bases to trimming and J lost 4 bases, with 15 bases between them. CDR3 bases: TGTGCCAGCGCTTTGACTGGACCTTACGAGCAGTACTTC. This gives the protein CASALTGPYEQYF.

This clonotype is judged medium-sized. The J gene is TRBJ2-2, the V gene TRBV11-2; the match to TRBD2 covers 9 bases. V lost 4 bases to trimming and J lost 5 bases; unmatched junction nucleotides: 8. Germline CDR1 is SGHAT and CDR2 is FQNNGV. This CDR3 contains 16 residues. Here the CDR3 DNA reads TGTGCCAGCAGCTCGGTTAGCGGGAGTTTAACCGGGGAGCTGTTTTTT. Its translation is CASSSVSGSLTGELFF.

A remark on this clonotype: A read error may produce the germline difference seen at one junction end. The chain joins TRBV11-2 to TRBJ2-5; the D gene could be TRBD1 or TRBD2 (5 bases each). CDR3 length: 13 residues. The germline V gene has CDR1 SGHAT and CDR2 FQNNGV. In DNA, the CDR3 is TGTACCAGCAGGCGAAAGAGAGGGGAGACCCGGTACTTC. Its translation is CTSRRKRGETRYF.

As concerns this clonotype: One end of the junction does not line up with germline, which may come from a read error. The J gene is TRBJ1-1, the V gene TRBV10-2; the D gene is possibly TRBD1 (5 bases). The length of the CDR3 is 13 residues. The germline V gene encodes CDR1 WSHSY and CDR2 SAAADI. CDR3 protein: CASGTWGLTEAFF. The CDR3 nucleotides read TGCGCCAGCGGAACATGGGGCCTCACTGAAGCCTTCTTT.

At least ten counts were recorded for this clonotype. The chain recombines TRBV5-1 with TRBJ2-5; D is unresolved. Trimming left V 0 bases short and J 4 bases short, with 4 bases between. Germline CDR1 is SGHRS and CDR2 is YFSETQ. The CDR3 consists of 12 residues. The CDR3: CASSLDGETQYF. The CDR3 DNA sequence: TGCGCCAGCAGCTTGGATGGAGAGACCCAGTACTTC.

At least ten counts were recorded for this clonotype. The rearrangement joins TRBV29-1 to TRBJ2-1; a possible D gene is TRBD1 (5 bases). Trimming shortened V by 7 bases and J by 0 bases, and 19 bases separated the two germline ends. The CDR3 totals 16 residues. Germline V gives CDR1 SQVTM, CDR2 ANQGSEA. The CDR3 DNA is TGCAGCGCCTACGATCTAGGGGCTAGCTCCTACAATGAGCAGTTCTTC. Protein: CSAYDLGASSYNEQFF.

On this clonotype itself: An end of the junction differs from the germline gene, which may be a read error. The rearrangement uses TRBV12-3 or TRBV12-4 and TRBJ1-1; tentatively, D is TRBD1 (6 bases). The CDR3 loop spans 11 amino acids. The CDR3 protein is CVSSSGVEAFF. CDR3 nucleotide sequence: TGTGTCAGCAGTTCAGGGGTTGAAGCTTTCTTT.

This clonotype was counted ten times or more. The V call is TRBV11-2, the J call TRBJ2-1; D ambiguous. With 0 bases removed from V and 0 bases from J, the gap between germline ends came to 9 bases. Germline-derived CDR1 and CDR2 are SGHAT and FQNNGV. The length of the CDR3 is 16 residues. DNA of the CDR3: TGTGCCAGCAGCTTAGAGCGGATGAGCTCCTACAATGAGCAGTTCTTC. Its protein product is CASSLERMSSYNEQFF.

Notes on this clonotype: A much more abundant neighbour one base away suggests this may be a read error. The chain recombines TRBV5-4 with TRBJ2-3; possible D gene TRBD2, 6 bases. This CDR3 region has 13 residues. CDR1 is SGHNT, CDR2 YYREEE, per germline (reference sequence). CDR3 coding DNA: TGTGTCAGCAGGGACTCCTACACAGATACGCAGTATTTT. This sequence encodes CVSRDSYTDTQYF.

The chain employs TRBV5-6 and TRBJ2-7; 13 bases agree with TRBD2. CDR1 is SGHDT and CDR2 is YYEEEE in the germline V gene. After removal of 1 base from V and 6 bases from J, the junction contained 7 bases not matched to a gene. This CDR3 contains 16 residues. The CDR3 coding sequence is TGTGCCAGCAGCTTGCCAGGACTAGCGGGAGTGGGCGAGCAGTACTTC. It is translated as CASSLPGLAGVGEQYF. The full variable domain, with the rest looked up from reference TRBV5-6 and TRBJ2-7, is DAGVTQSPTHLIKTRGQQVTLRCSPKSGHDTVSWYQQALGQGPQFIFQYYEEEERQRGNFPDRFSGHQFPNYSSELNVNALLLGDSALYLCASSLPGLAGVGEQYFGPGTRLTVT.

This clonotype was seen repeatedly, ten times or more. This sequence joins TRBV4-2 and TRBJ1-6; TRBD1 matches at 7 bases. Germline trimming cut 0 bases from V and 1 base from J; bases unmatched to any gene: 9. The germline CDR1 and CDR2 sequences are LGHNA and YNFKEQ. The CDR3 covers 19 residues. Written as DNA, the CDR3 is TGTGCCAGCAGCCAAGATCAAAGGGGGCGGGGGTCCTATAATTCACCCCTCCACTTT. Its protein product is CASSQDQRGRGSYNSPLHF.

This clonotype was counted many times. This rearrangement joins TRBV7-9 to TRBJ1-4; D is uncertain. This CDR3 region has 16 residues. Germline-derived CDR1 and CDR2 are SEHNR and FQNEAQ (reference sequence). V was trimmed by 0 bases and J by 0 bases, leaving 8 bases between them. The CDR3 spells CASSLARGATNEKLFF. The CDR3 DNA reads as TGTGCCAGCAGCTTAGCGCGGGGTGCAACTAATGAAAAACTGTTTTTT.